These 29 T cell receptor beta chains share one sample of origin, sequenced in a study of Ad26.COV2.S vaccination and SARS-CoV-2 variants. The treatment was: 19 received Ad26.COV2.S at low or high dose, single or two shots; roughly five received placebo; per-sample allocation not given. Material that was analyzed had been drawn on day 63 after the first vaccine or placebo injection. Using immunoSEQ multiplex PCR, the repertoire was profiled, and TCRdb retains in-frame clones only, with some absent. The repertoire has around 500,000 clones, nearly 90% of them found once; the top ten carry about 1.7%. The sequencing used peripheral blood, collected in a trial of Ad26.COV2.S vaccine versus placebo. Source of these receptors: a person between 18 and 65 years old who received the Ad26.COV2.S COVID-19 vaccine or a placebo.

This clone was seen a handful of times. This sample also contains other DNA sequences that code for the same CDR3. This chain links TRBV11-2 with TRBJ2-7, with D unresolved. Trimming stripped 5 bases from V and 0 bases from J, with 5 bases between. Germline V CDR1 and CDR2: SGHAT, FQNNGV. This CDR3 spans 12 amino acids. For the CDR3, the DNA is TGTGCCAGCAGCCCTTCCTCCTACGAGCAGTACTTC. It codes for CASSPSSYEQYF.

This clone has a single count. The rearrangement joins TRBV15 to TRBJ2-7; 7 bases align to TRBD2. This CDR3 contains 15 residues. V trimming: 1 base; J trimming: 4 bases; junction bases outside the gene matches: 7. Germline V gene lookup returns CDR1 LNHNV and CDR2 YYDKDF (reference sequence). The CDR3 DNA is TGTGCCACCAGCAGAGTTCTAGCGGATCCATACGAGCAGTACTTC. Translation gives CATSRVLADPYEQYF.

V and J are TRBV9 and TRBJ1-2; possible D gene TRBD1, 5 bases. The CDR3 is 14 residues long. V shed 3 bases and J shed 6 bases, with 15 bases lying between them. Germline CDR1 is SGDLS and CDR2 is YYNGEE. DNA for the CDR3: TGTGCCAGCAGCGACCGCCCCGCCAGGGATGGCTACACCTTC. Its protein is CASSDRPARDGYTF.

The gene calls are TRBV7-2 and TRBJ2-1; no firm D call. Between the trimmed V and J ends, which lost 4 bases and 10 bases, there was a span of 14 bases. Germline values: CDR1 SGHTA, CDR2 FQGNSA. The CDR3 loop spans 13 amino acids. CDR3 DNA: TGTGCCAGCAGCTATAAGGTGGCGGCCGAGCAGTTCTTC. It codes for CASSYKVAAEQFF.

V and J are TRBV27 and TRBJ2-1, with D tentatively TRBD1 (5 bases). Per the germline V gene, CDR1 is MNHEY and CDR2 is SMNVEV (reference sequence). The V and J ends lost 8 bases and 2 bases respectively, with 13 bases between them. This CDR3 contains 14 residues. The CDR3 DNA sequence: TGTGCCAGCTCCGGAAGGGGCCCCTACAATGAGCAGTTCTTC. Translating gives CASSGRGPYNEQFF.

The CDR3 bases are TGTGCCAGTAGTATACAAGGGGATTCAAGCGAGCAGTACTTC. Translating it yields CASSIQGDSSEQYF. The rearrangement joins TRBV19 to TRBJ2-7; the D gene is possibly TRBD1 (5 bases). Germline V CDR1 and CDR2: LNHDA, SQIVND (reference sequence). With 2 bases removed from V and 6 bases from J, the gap between germline ends came to 14 bases. The CDR3 runs to 14 residues.

The V call is TRBV27, the J call TRBJ2-3; D possibly corresponds to TRBD2 (6 bases). Germline CDR1 MNHEY, CDR2 SMNVEV (reference sequence). V was cut by 0 bases and J by 5 bases, with 6 bases left in between. The CDR3 is 13 amino acids. Here the CDR3 DNA reads TGTGCCAGCAGTTTATCGGAGGGAGATACGCAGTATTTT. It is translated as CASSLSEGDTQYF.

The CDR3 loop reads CAWRRVATYNEQFF. In DNA form, the CDR3 reads TGTGCCTGGAGGAGGGTCGCGACCTACAATGAGCAGTTCTTC. V is TRBV30 and J is TRBJ2-1; TRBD2 might be the D (5 bases). Germline V gene data show CDR1 as GTSNPN and CDR2 as SVGIG (reference sequence). The CDR3 is 14 residues long. Trimming took 3 bases from V and 2 from J, leaving 11 bases between them.

The chain joins TRBV6-5 to TRBJ1-3; D is uncertain. CDR1 is MNHEY and CDR2 is SVGAGI in the germline V gene. Trimming left V 2 bases short and J 0 bases short, with 11 bases between. The CDR3 is 16 residues long. As DNA, the CDR3 is TGTGCCAGCAGTTACGCAGGTCGCCACTCTGGAAACACCATATATTTT. Protein sequence: CASSYAGRHSGNTIYF.

The chain joins TRBV7-9 to TRBJ1-4; unclear D gene. The CDR3 consists of 14 residues. V was trimmed by 1 base and J by 4 bases, leaving 7 bases between them. Germline values: CDR1 SEHNR, CDR2 FQNEAQ (reference sequence). Here the CDR3 DNA reads TGTGCCAGCAGCTTAGGGTCCTTTAATGAAAAACTGTTTTTT. The encoded protein is CASSLGSFNEKLFF.

The rearrangement links TRBV5-1 to TRBJ2-1; possible D gene TRBD1, 6 bases. V dropped 4 bases and J dropped 4 bases, with 18 bases sitting between them. This CDR3 is built from 16 residues. Germline loops: CDR1 SGHRS, CDR2 YFSETQ. In DNA form, the CDR3 reads TGCGCCAGCAGCCCCCTCCTAGGGGGTGGATACAATGAGCAGTTCTTC. Translated, it gives CASSPLLGGGYNEQFF.

Comment on this clone: The same CDR3 arises from other DNA sequences in this sample as well. The chain employs TRBV5-1 and TRBJ2-5, with 7 bases matching TRBD1. The CDR3 contains 15 residues. Germline V gene lookup returns CDR1 SGHRS and CDR2 YFSETQ. J lost 4 bases, V lost 0 bases, and 6 bases had no gene match. The CDR3 loop reads CASSLGQGGVETQYF. For the CDR3, the DNA is TGCGCCAGCAGCTTGGGACAGGGTGGAGTAGAGACCCAGTACTTC.

The V call is TRBV30, the J call TRBJ1-6; no clear D. V lost 4 bases to trimming and J lost 10 bases, with 14 bases between them. The length of the CDR3 is 13 residues. From germline, CDR1 is GTSNPN and CDR2 SVGIG (reference sequence). The CDR3 sequence is CAWTGLTRSPLHF. As DNA, the CDR3 is TGTGCCTGGACTGGGCTAACTCGATCACCCCTCCACTTT.

V gene TRBV5-1 combines with J gene TRBJ2-5, with D possibly being TRBD1 (6 bases). The V end lost 0 bases, the J end lost 2 bases, and 8 bases lay between the germline ends. The CDR3 runs 14 residues. Germline-derived CDR1 and CDR2 are SGHRS and YFSETQ. This CDR3 is CASSLGTVQETQYF. The CDR3 DNA is TGCGCCAGCAGCTTGGGGACAGTTCAAGAGACCCAGTACTTC.

The chain has TRBV4-1 and TRBJ2-7; 7 bases are shared with TRBD2. The CDR3 sequence is 17 residues long. J gave up 7 bases and V 4 bases, and 19 bases lay outside the gene matches. Germline V gene sequence: CDR1 MGHRA, CDR2 YSYEKL. CDR3: CASSPLEPSGFRGEQYF. As DNA, the CDR3 is TGCGCCAGCAGCCCCCTTGAGCCTAGCGGTTTTCGGGGGGAGCAGTACTTC.

The gene calls are TRBV15 and TRBJ1-5; D is unresolved. The germline CDR1 and CDR2 sequences are LNHNV and YYDKDF (reference sequence). The CDR3 has 13 residues. V was shortened by 2 bases and J by 0 bases, with 2 bases between the two germline ends. CDR3 coding DNA: TGTGCCACCAGCAGAAATAGCAATCAGCCCCAGCATTTT. Translation: CATSRNSNQPQHF.

The gene calls are TRBV10-3 and TRBJ1-3; D perhaps matches TRBD1 (5 bases). The CDR3 runs to 17 residues. The V end lost 5 bases, the J end lost 0 bases, and 17 bases lay between the germline ends. From germline, CDR1 is ENHRY and CDR2 SYGVKD. The chain's CDR3 is CAISLTGVRNSGNTIYF. Written as DNA, the CDR3 is TGTGCCATCAGTCTAACAGGAGTCAGAAACTCTGGAAACACCATATATTTT.

This chain connects TRBV19 to TRBJ2-7; TRBD2 aligns across 8 bases. The junction had 12 bases not matched to a gene; V was cut back by 6 bases and J by 5 bases. From germline, CDR1 is LNHDA and CDR2 SQIVND (reference sequence). The length of the CDR3 is 15 residues. The CDR3 DNA reads as TGTGCCAGTAGCTTGCCCGGGGGGGCGAGGAACGAGCAGTACTTC. Translated: CASSLPGGARNEQYF.

This clone appeared a single time. V gene TRBV30 combines with J gene TRBJ1-5; a weak D match, TRBD1 (6 bases). From germline, CDR1 is GTSNPN and CDR2 SVGIG (reference sequence). The V and J ends lost 5 bases and 4 bases respectively, with 12 bases between them. The CDR3 contains 13 residues. The CDR3 is CAWSRQDNQPQHF. DNA for the CDR3: TGTGCCTGGTCCCGACAGGATAATCAGCCCCAGCATTTT.

The rearrangement links TRBV20-1 to TRBJ1-2; no definite D call. The ends were cut back, 3 bases at V and 2 bases at J, with 13 bases in the middle. Germline V CDR1 and CDR2: DFQATT, SNEGSKA (reference sequence). The CDR3 runs 14 residues. CDR3 loop: CSASSDYPNYGYTF. The CDR3 bases are TGCAGTGCTAGTTCCGACTACCCCAACTATGGCTACACCTTC.

The genes are TRBV18 and TRBJ2-5; 9 bases fit TRBD2. Germline CDR1 is KGHSH and CDR2 is LQKENI. V dropped 3 bases and J dropped 2; count of bases not matched to a gene: 4. CDR3 size: 15 residues. CDR3 amino acids: CASSPRLAAQETQYF. The CDR3 nucleotides are TGTGCCAGCTCACCGCGACTAGCGGCACAAGAGACCCAGTACTTC.

The chain employs TRBV11-2 and TRBJ2-5; D uncertain. Germline V gives CDR1 SGHAT, CDR2 FQNNGV. Trimming removed 5 bases from V and 2 bases from J, with 12 bases in between. This CDR3 is built from 14 residues. CDR3 DNA: TGTGCCAGCAGCCCGAGGATAGCTCAAGAGACCCAGTACTTC. It encodes CASSPRIAQETQYF.

The V and J genes are TRBV7-2 and TRBJ2-3; 10 positions agree with TRBD1. CDR1 and CDR2 (germline): SGHTA, FQGNSA. V lost 8 bases to trimming and J lost 1 base; unmatched junction nucleotides: 6. The CDR3 has 15 amino acids. CDR3 bases: TGTGCCAGCGACCCGGGGACAGGGGGCACAGATACGCAGTATTTT. Translation gives CASDPGTGGTDTQYF.

This chain uses TRBV6-2 or TRBV6-3 with TRBJ2-7; D remains unclear. The CDR3 has 11 amino acids. CDR1 is MNHEY, CDR2 SVGEGT, per germline. With 3 bases removed from V and 6 bases from J, the gap between germline ends came to 6 bases. The CDR3 DNA sequence: TGTGCCAGCAGTTATAACATCGAGCAGTACTTC. Translated: CASSYNIEQYF.

This chain uses TRBV7-2 with TRBJ2-3; D unresolved. This CDR3 has 15 residues. Trimming shortened V by 1 base and J by 3 bases, and 11 bases separated the two germline ends. Germline CDR1 SGHTA, CDR2 FQGNSA. The CDR3 spells CASSLVPQGTDTQYF. CDR3 DNA sequence: TGTGCCAGCAGCTTAGTCCCCCAAGGAACAGATACGCAGTATTTT.

The chain links TRBV6-2 or TRBV6-3 to TRBJ2-7; TRBD2 aligns across 9 bases. This CDR3 is built from 15 residues. With 4 bases clipped from V and 2 bases from J, the junction kept 6 bases outside the gene matches. Germline lookup yields CDR1 MNHEY and CDR2 SVGEGT. DNA for the CDR3: TGTGCCAGCAGTTCGATAGCGGGGGATCCCTACGAGCAGTACTTC. Its translation: CASSSIAGDPYEQYF.

The DNA for the CDR3 is TGTGCCAGCACCCCCAACGTGACTTCCTACGAGCAGTACTTC. Translation: CASTPNVTSYEQYF. The gene calls are TRBV28 and TRBJ2-7, with D hard to call. This CDR3 is built from 14 residues. Germline V CDR1 and CDR2: MDHEN, SYDVKM. Trimming shortened V by 7 bases and J by 1 base, and 14 bases separated the two germline ends. Filled out from reference TRBV28 and TRBJ2-7, the complete variable domain reads DVKVTQSSRYLVKRTGEKVFLECVQDMDHENMFWYRQDPGLGLRLIYFSYDVKMKEKGDIPEGYSVSREKKERFSLILESASTNQTSMYLCASTPNVTSYEQYFGPGTRLTVT.

This sequence joins TRBV15 and TRBJ1-6; TRBD1 aligns across 7 bases. V lost 4 bases to trimming and J lost 0 bases; unmatched junction nucleotides: 3. This CDR3 has 16 residues. Germline V gives CDR1 LNHNV, CDR2 YYDKDF (reference sequence). The CDR3 DNA sequence: TGTGCCACCAGCAAGGGACAGAGCTCCTATAATTCACCCCTCCACTTT. As protein: CATSKGQSSYNSPLHF.

The chain carries TRBV5-1 and TRBJ2-7; tentatively, D is TRBD1 (6 bases). CDR1 is SGHRS and CDR2 is YFSETQ in the germline V gene. Trimming took off 3 bases at V and 4 bases at J, with 11 bases between the two ends. There are 13 residues in the CDR3. DNA for the CDR3: TGCGCCAGCAGCTGGGGGACACTATACGAGCAGTACTTC. Its translation is CASSWGTLYEQYF.